This T cell receptor beta chain came from a study of cytomegalovirus exposure and HLA in healthy donors. Study-level points and caveats: In a later analysis, productive TCRs from donors in an Asian-associated ancestry cluster reportedly carried fewer N-insertions than the cohort mean. Most subjects' HLA-A and HLA-B alleles were reportedly predicted from TCR beta sequences.

In germline, CDR1 is MGHRA, CDR2 YSYEKL. The length of the CDR3 is 18 residues. Trimming pared 0 bases from V and 0 bases from J, leaving 17 bases between. The PCR used 60 Vbeta and 13 Jbeta primers. Sequencing used immunoSEQ multiplex PCR; TCRdb keeps in-frame clones, though not all of them. Of roughly 160,000 clones listed, about 71% are singletons. Notes on this clone: Its antigen is still unknown.

The V and J genes are TRBV4-1 and TRBJ1-1; D perhaps matches TRBD1 (6 bases). Material for sequencing was PBMCs. The TCR comes from a woman between 25 and 40 years old in good health and CMV-seronegative. The CDR3, as DNA: TGCGCCAGCAGCCAAGATCGGGGGAGGGGGAGCATGAACACTGAAGCTTTCTTT. Its translation is CASSQDRGRGSMNTEAFF.